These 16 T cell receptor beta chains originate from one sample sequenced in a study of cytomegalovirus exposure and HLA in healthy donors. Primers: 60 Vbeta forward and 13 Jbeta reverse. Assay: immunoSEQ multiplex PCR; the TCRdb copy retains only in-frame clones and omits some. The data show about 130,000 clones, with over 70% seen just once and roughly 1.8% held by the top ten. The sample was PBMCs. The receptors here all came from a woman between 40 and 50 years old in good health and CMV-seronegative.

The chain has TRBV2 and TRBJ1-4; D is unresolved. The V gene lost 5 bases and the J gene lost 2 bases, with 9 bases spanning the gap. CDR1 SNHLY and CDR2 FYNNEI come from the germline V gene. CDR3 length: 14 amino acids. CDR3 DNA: TGTGCCAGCAGTCGTCAGATTACTAATGAAAAACTGTTTTTT. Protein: CASSRQITNEKLFF.

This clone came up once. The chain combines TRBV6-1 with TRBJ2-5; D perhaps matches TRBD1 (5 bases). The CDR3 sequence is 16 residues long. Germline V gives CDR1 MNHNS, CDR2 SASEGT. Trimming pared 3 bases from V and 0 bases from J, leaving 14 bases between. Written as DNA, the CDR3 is TGTGCCAGCAGTGAGGAACAGGCGAGGTACCAAGAGACCCAGTACTTC. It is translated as CASSEEQARYQETQYF.

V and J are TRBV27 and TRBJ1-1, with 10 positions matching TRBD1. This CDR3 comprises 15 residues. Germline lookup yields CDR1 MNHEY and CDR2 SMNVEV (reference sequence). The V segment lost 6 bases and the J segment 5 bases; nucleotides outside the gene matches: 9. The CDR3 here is CASRRDRGSVTEAFF. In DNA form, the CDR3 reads TGTGCCAGCAGAAGGGACAGGGGATCTGTAACTGAAGCTTTCTTT.

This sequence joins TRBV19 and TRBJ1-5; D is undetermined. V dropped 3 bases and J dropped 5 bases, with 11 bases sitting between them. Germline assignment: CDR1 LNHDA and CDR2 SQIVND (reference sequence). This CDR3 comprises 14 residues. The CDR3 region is CASSIQAAYQPQHF. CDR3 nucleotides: TGTGCCAGTAGTATTCAGGCCGCCTATCAGCCCCAGCATTTT. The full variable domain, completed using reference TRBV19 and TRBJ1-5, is DGGITQSPKYLFRKEGQNVTLSCEQNLNHDAMYWYRQDPGQGLRLIYYSQIVNDFQKGDIAEGYSVSREKKESFPLTVTSAQKNPTAFYLCASSIQAAYQPQHFGDGTRLSIL.

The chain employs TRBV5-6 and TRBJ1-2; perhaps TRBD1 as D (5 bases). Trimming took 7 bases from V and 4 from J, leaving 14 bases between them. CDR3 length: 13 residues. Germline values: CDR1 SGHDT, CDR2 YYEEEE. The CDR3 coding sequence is TGTGCCAGCGGGCAGGGATTAATCTATGGCTACACCTTC. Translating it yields CASGQGLIYGYTF.

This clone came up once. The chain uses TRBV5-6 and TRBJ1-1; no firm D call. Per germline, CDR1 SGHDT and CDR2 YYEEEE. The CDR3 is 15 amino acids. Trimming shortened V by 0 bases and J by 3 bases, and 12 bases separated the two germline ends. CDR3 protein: CASSLEPGLDTEAFF. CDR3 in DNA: TGTGCCAGCAGCTTGGAGCCGGGGTTGGACACTGAAGCTTTCTTT. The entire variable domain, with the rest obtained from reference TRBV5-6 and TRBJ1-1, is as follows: DAGVTQSPTHLIKTRGQQVTLRCSPKSGHDTVSWYQQALGQGPQFIFQYYEEEERQRGNFPDRFSGHQFPNYSSELNVNALLLGDSALYLCASSLEPGLDTEAFFGQGTRLTVV.

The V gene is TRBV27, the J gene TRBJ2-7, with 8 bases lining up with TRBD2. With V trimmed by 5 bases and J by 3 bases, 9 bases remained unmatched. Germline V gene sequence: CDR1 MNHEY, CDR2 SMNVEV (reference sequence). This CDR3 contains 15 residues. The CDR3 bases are TGTGCCAGCAGTCCCCGGGAGGGGAGCCGCTACGAGCAGTACTTC. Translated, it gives CASSPREGSRYEQYF.

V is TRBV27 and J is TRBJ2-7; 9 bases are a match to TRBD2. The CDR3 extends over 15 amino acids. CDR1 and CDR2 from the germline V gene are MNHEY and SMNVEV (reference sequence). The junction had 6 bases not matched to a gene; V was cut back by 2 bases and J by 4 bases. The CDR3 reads CASSLRREGRYEQYF. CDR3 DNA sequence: TGTGCCAGCAGTTTACGGCGGGAGGGTCGGTACGAGCAGTACTTC.

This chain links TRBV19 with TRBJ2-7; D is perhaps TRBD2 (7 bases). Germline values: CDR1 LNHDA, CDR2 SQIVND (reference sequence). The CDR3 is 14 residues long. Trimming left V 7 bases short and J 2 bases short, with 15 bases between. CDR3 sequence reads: CASTPGRGAYEQYF. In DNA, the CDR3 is TGTGCCAGTACCCCGGGGAGGGGGGCCTACGAGCAGTACTTC. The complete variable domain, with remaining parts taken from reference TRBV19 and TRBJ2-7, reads DGGITQSPKYLFRKEGQNVTLSCEQNLNHDAMYWYRQDPGQGLRLIYYSQIVNDFQKGDIAEGYSVSREKKESFPLTVTSAQKNPTAFYLCASTPGRGAYEQYFGPGTRLTVT.

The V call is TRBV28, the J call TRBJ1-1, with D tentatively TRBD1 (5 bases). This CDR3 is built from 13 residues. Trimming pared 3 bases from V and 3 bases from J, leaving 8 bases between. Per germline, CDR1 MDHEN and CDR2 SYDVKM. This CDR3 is CASSLGQYTEAFF. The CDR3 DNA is TGTGCCAGCAGTTTGGGGCAGTACACTGAAGCTTTCTTT.

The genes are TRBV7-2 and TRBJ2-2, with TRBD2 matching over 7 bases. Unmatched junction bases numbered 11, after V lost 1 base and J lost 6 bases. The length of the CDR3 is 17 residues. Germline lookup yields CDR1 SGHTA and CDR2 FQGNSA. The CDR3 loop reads CASSLVLAGGRAGELFF. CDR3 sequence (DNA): TGTGCCAGCAGCTTAGTCCTCGCGGGCGGGAGAGCCGGGGAGCTGTTTTTT.

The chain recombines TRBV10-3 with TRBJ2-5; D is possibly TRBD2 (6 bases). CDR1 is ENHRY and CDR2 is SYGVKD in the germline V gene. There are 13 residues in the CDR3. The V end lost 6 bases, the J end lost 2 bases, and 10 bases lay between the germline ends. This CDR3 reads CAIRGGAQETQYF. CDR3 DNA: TGTGCCATCAGAGGAGGGGCACAAGAGACCCAGTACTTC.

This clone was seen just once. CDR3 sequence: CASRDNSYEQYF. The CDR3 bases are TGTGCCAGCCGGGACAACTCCTACGAGCAGTACTTC. This chain joins TRBV7-8 and TRBJ2-5; D is possibly TRBD1 (6 bases). The tail of the sequence fits TRBJ2-7 better, so the J call may be wrong. Germline CDR1 reads SGHVS; CDR2 reads FQNEAQ. There are 12 residues in the CDR3.

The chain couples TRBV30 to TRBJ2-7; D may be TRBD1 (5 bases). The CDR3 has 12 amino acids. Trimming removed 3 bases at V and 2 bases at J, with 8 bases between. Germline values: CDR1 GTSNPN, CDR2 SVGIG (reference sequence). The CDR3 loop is CAWSVGAYEQYF. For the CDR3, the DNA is TGTGCCTGGAGCGTAGGGGCCTACGAGCAGTACTTC.

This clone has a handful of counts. The CDR3 DNA reads as TGTGCCAGCAGACCTACAGGGGTTTACGAGCAGTACTTC. Residues: CASRPTGVYEQYF. This sequence joins TRBV6-5 and TRBJ2-7, with 7 bases lining up with TRBD1. The J segment lost 4 bases and the V segment lost 6 bases, leaving 6 bases of the junction unmatched. The CDR3 covers 13 residues. The germline V gene encodes CDR1 MNHEY and CDR2 SVGAGI.

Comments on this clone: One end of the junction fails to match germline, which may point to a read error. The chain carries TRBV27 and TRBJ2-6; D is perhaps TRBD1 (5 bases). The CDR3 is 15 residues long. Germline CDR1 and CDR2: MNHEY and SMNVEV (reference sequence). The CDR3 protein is CASTLGASGANGLTF. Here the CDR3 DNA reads TGTGCCAGCACGTTAGGGGCTAGTGGGGCCAACGGCCTGACTTTC.